This entry features one TCR beta chain sequence. Its matching antigen is unknown. The data derive from a study of cytomegalovirus exposure and HLA in healthy donors. The PCR was carried out with 60 Vbeta primers and 13 Jbeta primers. Libraries were prepared by immunoSEQ multiplex PCR; TCRdb keeps only in-frame clonotypes and omits some of them. The repertoire consists of 180,000 or so clones, with 70% to 80% occurring once and the leading ten covering roughly 1.6%. Germline CDR1 SGHTA, CDR2 FQGNSA. The CDR3 contains 14 residues. V was pared by 1 base and J by 1 base, with 8 bases between. General study points: A previous analysis found most TCR beta V segments productive roughly 90% or roughly 30% of the time. CMV serostatus was the only immune exposure information that was available.

The sample was PBMCs. The V gene is TRBV7-2, the J gene TRBJ2-7, with D uncertain. This TCR derives from a man aged 18 to 30 in good health and CMV-seronegative. In DNA, the CDR3 is TGTGCCAGCAGCTTAGGGCGGTTTTCCTACGAGCAGTACTTC. Protein: CASSLGRFSYEQYF.